This T cell receptor (beta chain) was obtained from a study of human T cells and chemical hapten exposure. Time point specified: patch test 3, about 24 weeks after DPC sensitization. Sample treatment: therapeutic diphenylcyclopropenone sensitization with weekly scalp DPC. Unfractionated whole blood yielded the extracted total RNA. Using its own MiXCR run on the RACE reads, TCRdb lists one record per CDR3 protein. The sample has tens of thousands of distinct CDR3 sequences; approximately 9.5% are singletons. In its sample, this clonotype was seen many times. V lost 8 bases and J lost 1, with 6 bases in between. The CDR3 length is 13 residues. Germline values: CDR1 MGHDK, CDR2 SYGVNS.

The specimen comprised whole blood, sampled in connection with sensitization to the hapten diphenylcyclopropenone (DPC). The chain uses TRBV25-1 and TRBJ2-6; unclear D gene. The sequence derives from a man aged 45-65 years with alopecia areata. Some clones in this sample may be carry-over from other donors' samples. The DNA for the CDR3 is TGTGCCAGCTGGCGATCTGGGGCCAACGTCCTGACTTTC. This translates into CASWRSGANVLTF. The full variable domain, with the rest looked up from reference TRBV25-1 and TRBJ2-6, is EADIYQTPRYLVIGTGKKITLECSQTMGHDKMYWYQQDPGMELHLIHYSYGVNSTEKGDLSSESTVSRIRTEHFPLTLESARPSHTSQYLCASWRSGANVLTFGAGSRLTVL.